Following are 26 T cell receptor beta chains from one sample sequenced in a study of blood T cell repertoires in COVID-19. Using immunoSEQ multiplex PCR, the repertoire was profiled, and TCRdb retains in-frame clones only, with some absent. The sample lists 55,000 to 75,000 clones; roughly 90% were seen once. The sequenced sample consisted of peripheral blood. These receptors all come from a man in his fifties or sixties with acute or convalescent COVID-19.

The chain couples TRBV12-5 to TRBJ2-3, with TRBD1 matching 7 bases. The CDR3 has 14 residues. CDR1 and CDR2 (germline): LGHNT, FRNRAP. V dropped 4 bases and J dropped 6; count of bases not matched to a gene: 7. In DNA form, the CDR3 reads TGTGCTAGTGGTTCCTCGGGACAGCGGGATACGCAGTATTTT. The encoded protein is CASGSSGQRDTQYF.

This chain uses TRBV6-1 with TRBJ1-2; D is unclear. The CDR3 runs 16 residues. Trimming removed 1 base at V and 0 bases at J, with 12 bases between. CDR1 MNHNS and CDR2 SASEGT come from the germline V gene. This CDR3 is CASSEGFRLANYGYTF. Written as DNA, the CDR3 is TGTGCCAGCAGTGAAGGTTTCCGCCTAGCTAACTATGGCTACACCTTC.

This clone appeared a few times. Here the CDR3 reads CASRGRRGLNTEAFF. The DNA of the CDR3 is TGTGCCAGCAGGGGCCGTAGGGGGTTGAACACTGAAGCTTTCTTT. The rearrangement joins TRBV6-5 to TRBJ1-1, with D perhaps TRBD1 (6 bases). The CDR3 covers 15 residues. The ends were cut back, 6 bases at V and 0 bases at J, with 14 bases in the middle. Germline values: CDR1 MNHEY, CDR2 SVGAGI.

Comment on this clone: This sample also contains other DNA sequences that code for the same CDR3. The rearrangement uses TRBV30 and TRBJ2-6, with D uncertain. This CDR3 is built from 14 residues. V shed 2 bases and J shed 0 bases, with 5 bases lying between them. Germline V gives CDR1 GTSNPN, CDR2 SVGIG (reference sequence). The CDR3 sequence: CAWSRGSGANVLTF. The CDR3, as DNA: TGTGCCTGGAGTCGCGGCTCTGGGGCCAACGTCCTGACTTTC.

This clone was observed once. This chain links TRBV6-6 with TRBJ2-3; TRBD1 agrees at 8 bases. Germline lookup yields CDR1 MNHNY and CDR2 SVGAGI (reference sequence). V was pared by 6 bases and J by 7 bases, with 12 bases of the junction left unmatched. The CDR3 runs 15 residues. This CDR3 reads CASSLIGTGGNTQYF. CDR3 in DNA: TGTGCCAGCAGCCTAATTGGGACAGGCGGAAATACGCAGTATTTT.

The CDR3 nucleotides read TGTGCCGTCAAATCGGTCGGACAGGGAGATTCACCCCTCCACTTT. Amino acids: CAVKSVGQGDSPLHF. V is TRBV28 and J is TRBJ1-6, with TRBD1 identical over 8 bases. The V segment lost 11 bases and the J segment 8 bases; nucleotides outside the gene matches: 14. Looked up from germline, CDR1 is MDHEN and CDR2 is SYDVKM. The CDR3 spans 15 residues.

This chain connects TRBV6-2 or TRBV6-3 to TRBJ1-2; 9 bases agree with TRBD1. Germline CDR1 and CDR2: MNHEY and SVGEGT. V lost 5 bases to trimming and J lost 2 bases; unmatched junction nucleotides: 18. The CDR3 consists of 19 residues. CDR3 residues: CASSAHPGTGTLRNYGYTF. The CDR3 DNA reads TGTGCCAGCAGTGCACACCCCGGGACAGGGACCCTAAGAAACTATGGCTACACCTTC.

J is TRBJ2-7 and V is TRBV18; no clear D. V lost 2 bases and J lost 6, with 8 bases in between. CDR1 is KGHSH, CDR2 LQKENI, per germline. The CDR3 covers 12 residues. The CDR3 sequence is CASSPSAVEQYF. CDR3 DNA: TGTGCCAGCTCACCATCGGCGGTCGAGCAGTACTTC.

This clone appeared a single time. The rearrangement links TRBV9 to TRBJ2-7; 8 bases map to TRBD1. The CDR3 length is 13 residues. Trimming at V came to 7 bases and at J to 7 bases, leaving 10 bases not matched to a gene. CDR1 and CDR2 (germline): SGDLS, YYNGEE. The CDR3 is CASGGETGVEQYF. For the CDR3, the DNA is TGTGCCAGCGGAGGGGAGACAGGGGTTGAGCAGTACTTC.

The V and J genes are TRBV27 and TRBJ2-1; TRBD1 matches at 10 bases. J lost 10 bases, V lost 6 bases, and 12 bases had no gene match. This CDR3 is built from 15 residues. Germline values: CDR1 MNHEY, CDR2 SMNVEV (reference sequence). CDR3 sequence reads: CASSEAPDRGLEQFF. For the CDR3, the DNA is TGTGCCAGCAGCGAGGCTCCGGACAGGGGGTTAGAGCAGTTCTTC.

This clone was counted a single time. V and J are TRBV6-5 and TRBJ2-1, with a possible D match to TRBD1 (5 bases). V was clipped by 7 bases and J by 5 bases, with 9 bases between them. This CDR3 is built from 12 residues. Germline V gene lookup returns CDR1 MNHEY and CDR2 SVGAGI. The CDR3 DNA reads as TGTGCCAGCACTCGGACAAACAATGAGCAGTTCTTC. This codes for CASTRTNNEQFF.

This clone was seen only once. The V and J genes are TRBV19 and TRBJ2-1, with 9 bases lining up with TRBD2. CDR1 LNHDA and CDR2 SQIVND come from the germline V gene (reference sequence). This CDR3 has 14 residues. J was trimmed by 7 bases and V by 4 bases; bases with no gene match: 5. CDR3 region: CASSRPLAGNEQFF. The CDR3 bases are TGTGCCAGTAGTAGGCCTCTAGCGGGGAATGAGCAGTTCTTC. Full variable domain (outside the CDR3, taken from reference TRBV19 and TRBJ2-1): DGGITQSPKYLFRKEGQNVTLSCEQNLNHDAMYWYRQDPGQGLRLIYYSQIVNDFQKGDIAEGYSVSREKKESFPLTVTSAQKNPTAFYLCASSRPLAGNEQFFGPGTRLTVL.

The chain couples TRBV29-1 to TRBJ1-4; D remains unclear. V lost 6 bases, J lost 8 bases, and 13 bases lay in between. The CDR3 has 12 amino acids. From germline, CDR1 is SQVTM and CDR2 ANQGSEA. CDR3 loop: CSVEGIGEKLFF. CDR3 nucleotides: TGCAGCGTGGAGGGTATAGGAGAAAAACTGTTTTTT.

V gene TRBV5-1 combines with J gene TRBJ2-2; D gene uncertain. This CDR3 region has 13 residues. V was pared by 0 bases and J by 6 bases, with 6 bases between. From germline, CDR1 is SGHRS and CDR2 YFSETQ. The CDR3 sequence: CASSLEGAGELFF. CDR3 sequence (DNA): TGCGCCAGCAGCTTGGAAGGAGCCGGGGAGCTGTTTTTT.

For the CDR3, the DNA is TGTGCCAGCAGCTTAGTGAGACAGGGACTCTATGGCTACACCTTC. Translating it yields CASSLVRQGLYGYTF. V is TRBV11-3 and J is TRBJ1-2; 7 bases are shared with TRBD1. V was pared by 1 base and J by 4 bases, with 6 bases of the junction left unmatched. The CDR3 consists of 15 residues. Per germline, CDR1 SGHNT and CDR2 YENEEA.

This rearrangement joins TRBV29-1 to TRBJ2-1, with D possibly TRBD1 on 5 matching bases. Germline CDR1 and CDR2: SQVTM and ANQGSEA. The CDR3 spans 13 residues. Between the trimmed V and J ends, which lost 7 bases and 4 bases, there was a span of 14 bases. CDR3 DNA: TGCAGCGGAACAGGAGTAGATTACAATGAGCAGTTCTTC. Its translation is CSGTGVDYNEQFF.

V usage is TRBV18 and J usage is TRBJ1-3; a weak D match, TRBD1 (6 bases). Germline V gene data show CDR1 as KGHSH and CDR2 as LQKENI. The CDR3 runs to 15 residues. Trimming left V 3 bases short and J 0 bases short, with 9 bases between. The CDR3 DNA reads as TGTGCCAGCTCACCCAGGGGCCTCTCTGGAAACACCATATATTTT. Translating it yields CASSPRGLSGNTIYF.

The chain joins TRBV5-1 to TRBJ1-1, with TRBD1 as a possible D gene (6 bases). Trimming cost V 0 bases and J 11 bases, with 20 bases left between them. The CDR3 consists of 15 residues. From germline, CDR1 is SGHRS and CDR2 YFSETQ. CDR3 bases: TGCGCCAGCAGCTTGGCTCAGGGGCGCTGGGTCGAGGCTTTCTTT. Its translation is CASSLAQGRWVEAFF.

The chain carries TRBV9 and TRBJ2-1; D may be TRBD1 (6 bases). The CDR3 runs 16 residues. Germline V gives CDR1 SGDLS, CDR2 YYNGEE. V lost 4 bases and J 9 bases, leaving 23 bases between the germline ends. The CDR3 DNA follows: TGTGCCAGCAGCACTGAAGGGGGTTTACTCGGGGTTGAGCAGTTCTTC. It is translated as CASSTEGGLLGVEQFF. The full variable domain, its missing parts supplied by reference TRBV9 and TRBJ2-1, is DSGVTQTPKHLITATGQRVTLRCSPRSGDLSVYWYQQSLDQGLQFLIQYYNGEERAKGNILERFSAQQFPDLHSELNLSSLELGDSALYFCASSTEGGLLGVEQFFGPGTRLTVL.

CDR3 in DNA: TGTGCCAGCAGTGAAAGCGGCAGGCTCCACACCATATATTTT. It is translated as CASSESGRLHTIYF. The chain is built from TRBV6-1 and TRBJ1-3; D is uncertain. Per germline, CDR1 MNHNS and CDR2 SASEGT. V was cut by 2 bases and J by 8 bases, with 13 bases left in between. The CDR3 has 14 residues.

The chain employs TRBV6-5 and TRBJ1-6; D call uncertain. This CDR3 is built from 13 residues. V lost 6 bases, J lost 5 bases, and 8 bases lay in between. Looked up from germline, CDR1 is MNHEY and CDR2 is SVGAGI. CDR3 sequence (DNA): TGTGCCAGCAGAAAAACAAATAATTCACCCCTCCACTTT. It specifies CASRKTNNSPLHF.

The CDR3: CASRLAGDTGELFF. The CDR3 nucleotides read TGTGCTAGCCGACTAGCGGGGGACACCGGGGAGCTGTTTTTT. The chain recombines TRBV12-5 with TRBJ2-2; the match to TRBD2 covers 12 bases. CDR3 size: 14 residues. The germline CDR1 and CDR2 sequences are LGHNT and FRNRAP. The J segment lost 3 bases and the V segment lost 9 bases, leaving 2 bases of the junction unmatched.

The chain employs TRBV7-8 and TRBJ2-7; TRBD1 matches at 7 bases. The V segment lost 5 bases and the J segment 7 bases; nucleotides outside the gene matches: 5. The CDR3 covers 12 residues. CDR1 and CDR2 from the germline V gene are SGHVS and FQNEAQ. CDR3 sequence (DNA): TGTGCCAGCAGCCCCCGGGACAGTGAGCAGTACTTC. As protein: CASSPRDSEQYF.

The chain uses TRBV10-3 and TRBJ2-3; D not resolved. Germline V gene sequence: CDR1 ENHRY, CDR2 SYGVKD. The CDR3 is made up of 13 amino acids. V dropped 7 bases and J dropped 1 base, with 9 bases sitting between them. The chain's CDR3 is CAITGAGTDTQYF. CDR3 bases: TGTGCCATCACTGGTGCGGGCACAGATACGCAGTATTTT.

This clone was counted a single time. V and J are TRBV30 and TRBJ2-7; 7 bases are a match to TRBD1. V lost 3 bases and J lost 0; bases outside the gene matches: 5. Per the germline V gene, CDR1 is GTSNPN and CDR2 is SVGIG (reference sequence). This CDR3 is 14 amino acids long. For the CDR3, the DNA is TGTGCCTGGAGCGCCGGGACAGCCTCCTACGAGCAGTACTTC. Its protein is CAWSAGTASYEQYF. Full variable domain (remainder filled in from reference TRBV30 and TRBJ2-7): SQTIHQWPATLVQPVGSPLSLECTVEGTSNPNLYWYRQAAGRGLQLLFYSVGIGQISSEVPQNLSASRPQDRQFILSSKKLLLSDSGFYLCAWSAGTASYEQYFGPGTRLTVT.

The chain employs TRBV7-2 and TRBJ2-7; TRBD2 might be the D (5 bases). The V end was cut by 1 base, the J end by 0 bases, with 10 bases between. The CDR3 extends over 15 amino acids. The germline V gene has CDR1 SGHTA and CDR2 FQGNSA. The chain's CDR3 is CASSLDARASYEQYF. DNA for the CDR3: TGTGCCAGCAGCTTAGACGCGCGGGCCTCCTACGAGCAGTACTTC. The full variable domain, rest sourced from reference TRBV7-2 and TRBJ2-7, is GAGVSQSPSNKVTEKGKDVELRCDPISGHTALYWYRQSLGQGLEFLIYFQGNSAPDKSGLPSDRFSAERTGGSVSTLTIQRTQQEDSAVYLCASSLDARASYEQYFGPGTRLTVT.